This TCR beta chain comes out of a study of PD-1 blockade in classical Hodgkin lymphoma. Sequencing used immunoSEQ multiplex PCR; TCRdb keeps in-frame clones, though not all of them. The sample yields 15,000 to 20,000 clones, more than 60% seen once. Brentuximab vedotin exposure varied, and every patient relapsed after autologous stem cell transplantation. The CDR3 runs 15 residues. The junction had 3 bases not matched to a gene; V was cut back by 1 base and J by 2 bases. Looked up from germline, CDR1 is SGHVS and CDR2 is FNYEAQ. V gene TRBV7-6 combines with J gene TRBJ1-1, with TRBD1 matching over 8 bases. Sequenced material: peripheral blood mononuclear cells (PBMCs), taken at baseline. This receptor was obtained from a human donor with classical Hodgkin lymphoma. CDR3 sequence reads: CASSLVTGGNTEAFF. DNA for the CDR3: TGTGCCAGCAGCTTAGTCACAGGGGGAAACACTGAAGCTTTCTTT.